What follows are 14 T cell receptor beta chains derived from one specimen sequenced in a study of cytomegalovirus exposure and HLA in healthy donors. It was with 60 Vbeta and 13 Jbeta primers that the PCR ran. Sequencing used immunoSEQ multiplex PCR; TCRdb keeps in-frame clones, though not all of them. The sample lists about 150,000 clones, around 79% occurring once. The sample was PBMCs. All receptors derive from a woman aged 25 to 39 in good health and CMV-seronegative.

The chain carries TRBV29-1 and TRBJ2-1, with a possible D match to TRBD2 (7 bases). Per the germline V gene, CDR1 is SQVTM and CDR2 is ANQGSEA. The CDR3 is made up of 16 amino acids. Trimming stripped 5 bases from V and 5 bases from J, with 22 bases between. The CDR3 DNA sequence: TGCAGCGTTCGCGGGGGCTCAGGAGGGGAAAACAATGAGCAGTTCTTC. This codes for CSVRGGSGGENNEQFF.

The rearrangement joins TRBV18 to TRBJ2-2; D gene unclear. The CDR3 has 14 amino acids. V was pared by 4 bases and J by 0 bases, with 6 bases between. The germline V gene encodes CDR1 KGHSH and CDR2 LQKENI. The CDR3 DNA is TGTGCCAGCTCACTGGCAGCGAACACCGGGGAGCTGTTTTTT. Translating it yields CASSLAANTGELFF.

The chain combines TRBV5-1 with TRBJ2-3; 9 bases are a match to TRBD2. The V and J ends lost 4 bases and 4 bases, in that order; junction bases with no gene match: 10. Germline CDR1 and CDR2: SGHRS and YFSETQ. CDR3 length equals 16 residues. CDR3 residues: CASSPGTSLLADTQYF. The CDR3 coding sequence is TGCGCCAGCAGCCCCGGGACTAGCCTTCTGGCAGATACGCAGTATTTT.

The V gene is TRBV5-1, the J gene TRBJ2-1; D perhaps matches TRBD2 (6 bases). The germline V gene has CDR1 SGHRS and CDR2 YFSETQ. V lost 0 bases, J lost 10 bases, and 8 bases lay in between. This CDR3 contains 12 residues. The CDR3 here is CASSLGGREQFF. The DNA of the CDR3 is TGCGCCAGCAGCTTGGGAGGGAGGGAGCAGTTCTTC. Drawing the rest from reference TRBV5-1 and TRBJ2-1, the complete variable domain is KAGVTQTPRYLIKTRGQQVTLSCSPISGHRSVSWYQQTPGQGLQFLFEYFSETQRNKGNFPGRFSGRQFSNSRSEMNVSTLELGDSALYLCASSLGGREQFFGPGTRLTVL.

There are a few counts of this clone. The chain uses TRBV19 and TRBJ1-5, with D maybe TRBD1 (6 bases). The CDR3 contains 16 residues. Germline lookup yields CDR1 LNHDA and CDR2 SQIVND (reference sequence). Trimming pared 2 bases from V and 3 bases from J, leaving 14 bases between. CDR3 amino acids: CASSISHRGHNQPQHF. For the CDR3, the DNA is TGTGCCAGTAGTATATCGCATCGGGGACACAATCAGCCCCAGCATTTT.

The chain has TRBV19 and TRBJ2-5; D not certain. Germline CDR1 reads LNHDA; CDR2 reads SQIVND (reference sequence). This CDR3 is 13 amino acids long. Trimming pared 7 bases from V and 1 base from J, leaving 10 bases between. The CDR3 sequence: CASTPTPQETQYF. CDR3 in DNA: TGTGCCAGTACCCCGACTCCCCAAGAGACCCAGTACTTC.

The DNA of the CDR3 is TGTGCCAGCAGCCAGGGAACAGGGGCTGGAAACACCATATATTTT. Residues: CASSQGTGAGNTIYF. V usage is TRBV9 and J usage is TRBJ1-3, with 7 positions matching TRBD1. The germline V gene has CDR1 SGDLS and CDR2 YYNGEE. CDR3 length: 15 amino acids. The trim removed 4 bases at V and 2 bases at J, leaving 6 bases unmatched.

The chain uses TRBV29-1 and TRBJ2-7; 9 nucleotides align to TRBD2. With 3 bases clipped from V and 6 bases from J, the junction kept 9 bases outside the gene matches. The CDR3 sequence is 14 residues long. CDR1 is SQVTM and CDR2 is ANQGSEA in the germline V gene. The CDR3 DNA reads TGCAGCGTTGAGGAGGGACTAGCTGACGGCGAGCAGTACTTC. Translation gives CSVEEGLADGEQYF.

This clone has a single count. The chain recombines TRBV6-5 with TRBJ1-2; TRBD1 agrees at 8 bases. CDR3 length: 13 residues. V trimming: 8 bases; J trimming: 7 bases; junction bases outside the gene matches: 9. CDR1 and CDR2 (germline): MNHEY, SVGAGI. CDR3 bases: TGTGCCAGCGGGCGGACAGGGTTTAGTGGCTACACCTTC. It translates to CASGRTGFSGYTF.

The rearrangement uses TRBV11-2 and TRBJ2-2; D gene unclear. Trimming cost V 0 bases and J 2 bases, with 7 bases left between them. Per the germline V gene, CDR1 is SGHAT and CDR2 is FQNNGV. The CDR3 has 15 amino acids. CDR3 region: CASSLERQNTGELFF. DNA for the CDR3: TGTGCCAGCAGCTTAGAGAGACAAAACACCGGGGAGCTGTTTTTT.

The chain employs TRBV6-5 and TRBJ2-1, with 9 bases identical to TRBD1. Per the germline V gene, CDR1 is MNHEY and CDR2 is SVGAGI. V was pared by 5 bases and J by 10 bases, with 9 bases of the junction left unmatched. This CDR3 is built from 14 residues. In nucleotides, the CDR3 is TGTGCCAGCAGTCATGGGGACAGGGTTGGGGAGCAGTTCTTC. Amino acid sequence: CASSHGDRVGEQFF.

The chain uses TRBV10-3 and TRBJ2-2; 12 bases align to TRBD2. V shed 0 bases, J shed 2 bases, and the junction held 1 base outside the gene matches. The CDR3 sequence is 17 residues long. Germline values: CDR1 ENHRY, CDR2 SYGVKD. The CDR3 bases are TGTGCCATCAGTGAGTCGACTAGCGGGGGTAACACCGGGGAGCTGTTTTTT. This sequence encodes CAISESTSGGNTGELFF.

This clone has more than one count but fewer than ten. The chain links TRBV21-1 to TRBJ2-3; TRBD2 reflects the table's D call only, with no check against the DNA. TRBV21-1 corresponds to a pseudogene. The CDR3 is 17 residues long. In DNA form, the CDR3 reads TGTGCCAGCAGCAAAATTGTCGGGGGGGCACTAACAGATACGCAGTATTTT. This translates into CASSKIVGGALTDTQYF.

This chain links TRBV5-1 with TRBJ1-5, with 9 bases identical to TRBD1. With 4 bases clipped from V and 5 bases from J, the junction kept 10 bases outside the gene matches. Germline V gene sequence: CDR1 SGHRS, CDR2 YFSETQ. This CDR3 contains 16 residues. Here the CDR3 reads CASSPGDRDRHQPQHF. In nucleotides, the CDR3 is TGCGCCAGCAGCCCGGGGGACAGGGATAGGCATCAGCCCCAGCATTTT.